The 3 T cell receptor beta chains below were found in one sample sequenced in a study of cytomegalovirus exposure and HLA in healthy donors. A multiplex PCR was run with 60 Vbeta primers and 13 Jbeta primers. Measured with immunoSEQ multiplex PCR; TCRdb has only the in-frame clones, and not every one. This sample has some 200,000 clones, with under 80% found just once. Sequenced sample: PBMCs. The receptors were sampled from a man aged 35-49 years in good health and CMV-seronegative.

The gene calls are TRBV30 and TRBJ1-2; 8 bases are a match to TRBD1. The CDR3 has 13 residues. The V gene end was trimmed by 3 bases and the J gene end by 5 bases; junction bases not matched to a gene: 5. Germline V gene sequence: CDR1 GTSNPN, CDR2 SVGIG (reference sequence). As DNA, the CDR3 is TGTGCCTGGAGGTTGGACAGGGTATATGGCTACACCTTC. Amino acid sequence: CAWRLDRVYGYTF. The full variable domain, completed using reference TRBV30 and TRBJ1-2, is SQTIHQWPATLVQPVGSPLSLECTVEGTSNPNLYWYRQAAGRGLQLLFYSVGIGQISSEVPQNLSASRPQDRQFILSSKKLLLSDSGFYLCAWRLDRVYGYTFGSGTRLTVV.

This clone was detected a few times. V gene TRBV2 combines with J gene TRBJ1-6, with D possibly TRBD1 on 5 matching bases. The CDR3 extends over 16 amino acids. The V gene lost 1 base and the J gene lost 3 bases, with 10 bases spanning the gap. Germline V gene sequence: CDR1 SNHLY, CDR2 FYNNEI. The CDR3 sequence: CASSEVQASYNSPLHF. The CDR3 DNA follows: TGTGCCAGCAGTGAAGTACAGGCCAGCTATAATTCACCCCTCCACTTT.

The chain is built from TRBV5-1 and TRBJ2-5, with 7 bases that match TRBD2. Germline V gene data show CDR1 as SGHRS and CDR2 as YFSETQ. Unmatched junction bases numbered 9, after V lost 2 bases and J lost 5 bases. This CDR3 has 15 amino acids. The CDR3 loop is CASSLQAGSVETQYF. In DNA form, the CDR3 reads TGCGCCAGCAGCTTACAAGCGGGGTCGGTGGAGACCCAGTACTTC.